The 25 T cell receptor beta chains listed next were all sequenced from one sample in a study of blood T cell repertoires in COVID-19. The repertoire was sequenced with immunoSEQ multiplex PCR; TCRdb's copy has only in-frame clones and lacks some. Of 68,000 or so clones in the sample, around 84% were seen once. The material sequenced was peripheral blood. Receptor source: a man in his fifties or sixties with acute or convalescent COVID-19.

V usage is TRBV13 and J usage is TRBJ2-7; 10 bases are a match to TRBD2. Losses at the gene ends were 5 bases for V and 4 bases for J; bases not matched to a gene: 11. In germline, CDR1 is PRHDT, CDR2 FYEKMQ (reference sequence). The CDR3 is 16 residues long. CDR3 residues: CASSVGLAVLYYEQYF. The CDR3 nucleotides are TGTGCCAGCAGCGTCGGACTAGCGGTCTTATATTACGAGCAGTACTTC.

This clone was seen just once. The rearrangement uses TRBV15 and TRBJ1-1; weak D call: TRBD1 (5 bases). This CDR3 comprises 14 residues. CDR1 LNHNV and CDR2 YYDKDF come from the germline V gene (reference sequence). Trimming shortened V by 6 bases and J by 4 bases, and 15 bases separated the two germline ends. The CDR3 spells CATSGGGMGTEAFF. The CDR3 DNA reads TGTGCCACCAGTGGCGGGGGGATGGGCACTGAAGCTTTCTTT.

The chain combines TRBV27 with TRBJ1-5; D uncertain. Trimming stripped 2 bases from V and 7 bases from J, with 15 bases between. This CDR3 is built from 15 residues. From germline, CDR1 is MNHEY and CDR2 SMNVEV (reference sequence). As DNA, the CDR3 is TGTGCCAGCAGTTTAAGTTCTGGGCGTTTGCAGCCCCAGCATTTT. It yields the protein CASSLSSGRLQPQHF.

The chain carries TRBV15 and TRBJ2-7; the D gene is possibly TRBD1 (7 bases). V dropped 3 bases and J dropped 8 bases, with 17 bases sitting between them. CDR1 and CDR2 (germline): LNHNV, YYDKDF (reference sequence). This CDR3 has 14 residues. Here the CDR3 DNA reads TGTGCCACCAGCAGTATCTCAGGGGGAGGAAAGCAGTACTTC. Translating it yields CATSSISGGGKQYF. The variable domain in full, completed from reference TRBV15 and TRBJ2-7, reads DAMVIQNPRYQVTQFGKPVTLSCSQTLNHNVMYWYQQKSSQAPKLLFHYYDKDFNNEADTPDNFQSRRPNTSFCFLDIRSPGLGDTAMYLCATSSISGGGKQYFGPGTRLTVT.

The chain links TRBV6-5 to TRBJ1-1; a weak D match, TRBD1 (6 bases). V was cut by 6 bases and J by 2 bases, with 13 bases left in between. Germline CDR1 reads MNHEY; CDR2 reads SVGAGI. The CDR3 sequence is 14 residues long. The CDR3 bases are TGTGCCAGCAGCCGGGGACATCTAAACACTGAAGCTTTCTTT. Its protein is CASSRGHLNTEAFF.

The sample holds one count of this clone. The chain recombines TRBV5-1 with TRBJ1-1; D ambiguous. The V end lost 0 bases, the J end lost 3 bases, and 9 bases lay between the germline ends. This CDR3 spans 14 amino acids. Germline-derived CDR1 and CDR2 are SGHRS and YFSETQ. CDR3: CASSLGNRDTEAFF. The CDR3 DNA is TGCGCCAGCAGCTTGGGGAATCGGGACACTGAAGCTTTCTTT.

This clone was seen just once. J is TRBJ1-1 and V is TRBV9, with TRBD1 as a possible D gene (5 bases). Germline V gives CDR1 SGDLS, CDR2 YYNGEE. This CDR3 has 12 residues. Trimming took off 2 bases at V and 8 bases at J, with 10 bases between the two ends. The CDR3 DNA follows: TGTGCCAGCAGCGTGGGGGGTGGGGAAGCTTTCTTT. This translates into CASSVGGGEAFF.

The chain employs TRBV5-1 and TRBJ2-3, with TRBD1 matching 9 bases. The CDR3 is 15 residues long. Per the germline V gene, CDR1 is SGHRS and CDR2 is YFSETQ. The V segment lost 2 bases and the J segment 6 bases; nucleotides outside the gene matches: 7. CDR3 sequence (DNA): TGCGCCAGCAGCTTCCGGGACAGGGATGCCGATACGCAGTATTTT. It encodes CASSFRDRDADTQYF.

In nucleotides, the CDR3 is TGTGCCAGCAGCCAGCCCGGGACTGGGTCACCCCTCCACTTT. Translated: CASSQPGTGSPLHF. The rearrangement uses TRBV4-2 and TRBJ1-6; a possible D gene is TRBD1 (5 bases). This CDR3 contains 14 residues. Per the germline V gene, CDR1 is LGHNA and CDR2 is YNFKEQ. Trimming removed 3 bases from V and 10 bases from J, with 13 bases in between.

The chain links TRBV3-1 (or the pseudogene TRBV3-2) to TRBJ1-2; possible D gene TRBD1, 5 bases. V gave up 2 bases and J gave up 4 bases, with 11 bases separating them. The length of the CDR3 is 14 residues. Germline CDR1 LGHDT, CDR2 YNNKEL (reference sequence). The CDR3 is CASSQRGSLYGYTF. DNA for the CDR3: TGTGCCAGCAGCCAAAGGGGCTCCCTCTATGGCTACACCTTC.

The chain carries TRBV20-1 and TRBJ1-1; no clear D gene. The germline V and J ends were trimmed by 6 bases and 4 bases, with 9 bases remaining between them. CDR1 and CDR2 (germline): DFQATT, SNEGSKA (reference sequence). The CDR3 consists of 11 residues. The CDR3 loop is CSAPLPTEAFF. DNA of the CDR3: TGCAGTGCCCCCCTCCCCACTGAAGCTTTCTTT.

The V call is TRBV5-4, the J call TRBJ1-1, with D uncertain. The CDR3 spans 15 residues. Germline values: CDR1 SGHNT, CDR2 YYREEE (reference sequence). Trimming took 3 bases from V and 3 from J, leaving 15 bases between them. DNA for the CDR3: TGTGCCAGCAGCTCACTAGGCCCGGGAGACACTGAAGCTTTCTTT. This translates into CASSSLGPGDTEAFF.

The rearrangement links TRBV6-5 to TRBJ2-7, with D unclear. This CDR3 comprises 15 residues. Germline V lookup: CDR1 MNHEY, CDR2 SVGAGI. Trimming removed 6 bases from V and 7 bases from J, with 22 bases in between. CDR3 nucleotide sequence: TGTGCCAGCAGCCAAGAGTCGCAGTACCCCGGGGAGCAGTACTTC. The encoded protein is CASSQESQYPGEQYF.

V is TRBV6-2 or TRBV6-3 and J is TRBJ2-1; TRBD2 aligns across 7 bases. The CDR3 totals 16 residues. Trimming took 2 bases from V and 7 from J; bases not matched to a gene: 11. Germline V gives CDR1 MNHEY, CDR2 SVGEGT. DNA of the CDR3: TGTGCCAGCAGTTACGCTTTGGGAGGGCCTGTGAATGAGCAGTTCTTC. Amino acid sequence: CASSYALGGPVNEQFF.

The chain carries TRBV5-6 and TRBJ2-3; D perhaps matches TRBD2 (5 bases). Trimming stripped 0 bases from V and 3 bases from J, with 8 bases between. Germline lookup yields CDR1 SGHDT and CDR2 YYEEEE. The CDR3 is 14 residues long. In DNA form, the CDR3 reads TGTGCCAGCAGCTTGGGTTCGGGGACAGATACGCAGTATTTT. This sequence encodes CASSLGSGTDTQYF.

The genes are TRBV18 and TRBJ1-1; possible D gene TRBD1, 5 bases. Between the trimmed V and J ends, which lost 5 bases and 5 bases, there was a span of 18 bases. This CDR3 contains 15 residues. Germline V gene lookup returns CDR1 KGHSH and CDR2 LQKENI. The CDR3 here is CASSSNTLGGTEAFF. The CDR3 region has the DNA TGTGCCAGCTCATCAAACACCCTCGGGGGTACTGAAGCTTTCTTT. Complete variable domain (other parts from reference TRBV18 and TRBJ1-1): NAGVMQNPRHLVRRRGQEARLRCSPMKGHSHVYWYRQLPEEGLKFMVYLQKENIIDESGMPKERFSAEFPKEGPSILRIQQVVRGDSAAYFCASSSNTLGGTEAFFGQGTRLTVV.

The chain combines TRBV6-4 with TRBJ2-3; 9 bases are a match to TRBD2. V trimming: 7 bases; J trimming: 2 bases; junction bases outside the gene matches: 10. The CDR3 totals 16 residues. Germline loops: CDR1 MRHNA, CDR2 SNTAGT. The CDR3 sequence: CASTLGVAGVTDTQYF. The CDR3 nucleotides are TGTGCCAGCACCCTTGGGGTAGCGGGGGTCACAGATACGCAGTATTTT.

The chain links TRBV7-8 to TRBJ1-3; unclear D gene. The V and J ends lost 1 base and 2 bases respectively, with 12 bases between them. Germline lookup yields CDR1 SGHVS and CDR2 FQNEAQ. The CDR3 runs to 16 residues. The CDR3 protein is CASSLVLLSTGNTIYF. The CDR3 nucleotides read TGTGCCAGCAGCTTAGTCCTTCTATCCACTGGAAACACCATATATTTT.

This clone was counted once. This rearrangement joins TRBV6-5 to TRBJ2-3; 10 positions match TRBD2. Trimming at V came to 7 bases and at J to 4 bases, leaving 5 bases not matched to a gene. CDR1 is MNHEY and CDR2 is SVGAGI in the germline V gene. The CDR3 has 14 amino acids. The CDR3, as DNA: TGTGCCAGCAACCCAGCGGGGGGGCCAGATACGCAGTATTTT. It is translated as CASNPAGGPDTQYF.

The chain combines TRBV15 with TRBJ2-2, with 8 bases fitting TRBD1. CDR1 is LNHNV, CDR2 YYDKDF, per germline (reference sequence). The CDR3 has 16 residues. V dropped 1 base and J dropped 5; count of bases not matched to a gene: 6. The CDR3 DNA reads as TGTGCCACCAGCAGAGCCGGACAGGGTAAAACCGGGGAGCTGTTTTTT. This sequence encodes CATSRAGQGKTGELFF.

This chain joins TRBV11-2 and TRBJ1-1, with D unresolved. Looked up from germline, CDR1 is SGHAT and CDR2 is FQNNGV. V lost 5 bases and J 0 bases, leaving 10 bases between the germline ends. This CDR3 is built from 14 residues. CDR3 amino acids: CASSRLELNTEAFF. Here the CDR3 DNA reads TGTGCCAGCAGCCGATTAGAACTGAACACTGAAGCTTTCTTT. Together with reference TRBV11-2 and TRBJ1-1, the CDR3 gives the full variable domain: EAGVAQSPRYKIIEKRQSVAFWCNPISGHATLYWYQQILGQGPKLLIQFQNNGVVDDSQLPKDRFSAERLKGVDSTLKIQPAKLEDSAVYLCASSRLELNTEAFFGQGTRLTVV.

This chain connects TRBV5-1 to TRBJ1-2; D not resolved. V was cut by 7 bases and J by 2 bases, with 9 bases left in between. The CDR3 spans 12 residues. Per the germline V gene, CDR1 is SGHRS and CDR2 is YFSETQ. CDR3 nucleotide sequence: TGCGCCAGCCATAGTCTCAACTATGGCTACACCTTC. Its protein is CASHSLNYGYTF.

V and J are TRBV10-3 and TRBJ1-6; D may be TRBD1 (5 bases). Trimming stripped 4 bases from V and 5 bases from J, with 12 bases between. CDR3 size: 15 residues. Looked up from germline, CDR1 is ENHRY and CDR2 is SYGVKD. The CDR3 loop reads CAISGGGTDNSPLHF. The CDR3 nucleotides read TGTGCCATCAGTGGTGGAGGGACCGATAATTCACCCCTCCACTTT.

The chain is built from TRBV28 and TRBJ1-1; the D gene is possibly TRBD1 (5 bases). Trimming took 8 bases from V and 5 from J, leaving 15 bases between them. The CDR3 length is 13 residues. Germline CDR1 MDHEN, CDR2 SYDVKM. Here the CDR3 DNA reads TGTGCCAGCGGAAGACAGATTTCGACTGAAGCTTTCTTT. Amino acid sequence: CASGRQISTEAFF.

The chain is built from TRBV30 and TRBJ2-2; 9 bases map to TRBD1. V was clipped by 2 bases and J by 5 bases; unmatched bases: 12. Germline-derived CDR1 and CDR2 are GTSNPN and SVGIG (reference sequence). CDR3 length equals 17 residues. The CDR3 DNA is TGTGCCTGGAGTCCAGCCCGGGACAGGGTTAGTACCGGGGAGCTGTTTTTT. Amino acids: CAWSPARDRVSTGELFF.